Below are 14 T cell receptor beta chains sequenced from a single sample in a study of T cell changes during pregnancy in multiple sclerosis. The protocol was immunoSEQ multiplex PCR, while the TCRdb copy is restricted to in-frame clones and leaves out a portion. The sample carries about 75,000 clones, around 94% recorded once. The sequences come from CD4+ T cells from peripheral blood mononuclear cells, collected after pregnancy. The source is a female donor with multiple sclerosis, enrolled in a pregnancy study.

V and J are TRBV5-1 and TRBJ2-1, with TRBD2 as a possible D gene (5 bases). The germline V and J ends were trimmed by 0 bases and 9 bases, with 7 bases remaining between them. The CDR3 consists of 12 residues. From germline, CDR1 is SGHRS and CDR2 YFSETQ. CDR3 protein: CASSLGLAEQFF. In DNA, the CDR3 is TGCGCCAGCAGCTTGGGCCTAGCTGAGCAGTTCTTC.

The chain is built from TRBV30 and TRBJ2-1; 10 bases are shared with TRBD2. Trimming removed 6 bases from V and 6 bases from J; junction bases left unmatched: 2. CDR1 is GTSNPN, CDR2 SVGIG, per germline (reference sequence). This CDR3 comprises 12 residues. CDR3 coding DNA: TGTGCCTGCCTAGCGGGAGCCAATGAGCAGTTCTTC. The encoded protein is CACLAGANEQFF.

V and J are TRBV7-9 and TRBJ1-5; the D is unclear. Germline-derived CDR1 and CDR2 are SEHNR and FQNEAQ (reference sequence). The CDR3 has 13 residues. Trimming shortened V by 5 bases and J by 6 bases, and 11 bases separated the two germline ends. The CDR3 region has the DNA TGTGCCAGCAGCCAAACCGGGGTTCAGCCCCAGCATTTT. It encodes CASSQTGVQPQHF.

The chain recombines TRBV6-5 with TRBJ1-1; 8 nucleotides agree with TRBD1. After removal of 6 bases from V and 0 bases from J, the junction contained 3 bases not matched to a gene. The CDR3 spans 14 residues. Germline lookup yields CDR1 MNHEY and CDR2 SVGAGI. This CDR3 is CASRLQGVNTEAFF. The CDR3 DNA is TGTGCCAGCAGACTACAGGGGGTGAACACTGAAGCTTTCTTT.

The V gene is TRBV7-2, the J gene TRBJ2-3; 9 nucleotides match TRBD2. Losses at the gene ends were 6 bases for V and 5 bases for J; bases not matched to a gene: 9. This CDR3 region has 15 residues. Germline-derived CDR1 and CDR2 are SGHTA and FQGNSA. The CDR3 nucleotides read TGTGCCAGCAGTCGAGTAGCGGGAGCTATAGATACGCAGTATTTT. Protein sequence: CASSRVAGAIDTQYF.

The chain employs TRBV10-3 and TRBJ2-7; the match to TRBD1 covers 12 bases. The junction had 8 bases not matched to a gene; V was cut back by 4 bases and J by 7 bases. This CDR3 has 15 residues. Germline CDR1 ENHRY, CDR2 SYGVKD. CDR3 protein: CAISVRDRGLGEQYF. As DNA, the CDR3 is TGTGCCATCAGTGTGAGGGACAGGGGGCTGGGTGAGCAGTACTTC.

The V gene is TRBV9, the J gene TRBJ2-2; D uncertain. V lost 4 bases, J lost 7 bases, and 11 bases lay in between. The CDR3 is made up of 13 amino acids. The germline V gene encodes CDR1 SGDLS and CDR2 YYNGEE. The CDR3 is CASSQLVLGELFF. The CDR3 DNA follows: TGTGCCAGCAGCCAGCTAGTTCTCGGGGAGCTGTTTTTT.

CDR3: CSVPGQGAIGYTF. CDR3 bases: TGCAGCGTTCCGGGACAGGGGGCGATCGGCTACACCTTC. The chain combines TRBV29-1 with TRBJ1-2, with TRBD1 identical over 12 bases. This CDR3 comprises 13 residues. The germline V gene has CDR1 SQVTM and CDR2 ANQGSEA. The junction had 6 bases not matched to a gene; V was cut back by 5 bases and J by 8 bases.

The chain is built from TRBV5-4 and TRBJ1-2, with a weak D call TRBD1 (6 bases). The CDR3 length is 15 residues. V lost 5 bases and J 6 bases, leaving 20 bases between the germline ends. Germline values: CDR1 SGHNT, CDR2 YYREEE (reference sequence). The CDR3 DNA follows: TGTGCCAGCAGGGCGTGGGGGCCTCCTAGAGATGGCTACACCTTC. This encodes CASRAWGPPRDGYTF.

Only a few counts were recorded for this clone. The chain carries TRBV27 and TRBJ1-2, with 7 bases matching TRBD1. Unmatched junction bases numbered 8, after V lost 5 bases and J lost 2 bases. Looked up from germline, CDR1 is MNHEY and CDR2 is SMNVEV (reference sequence). This CDR3 region has 15 residues. The CDR3 nucleotides read TGTGCCAGCAGTGCCCGGGGACAGACAAACTATGGCTACACCTTC. It codes for CASSARGQTNYGYTF.

This clone has more than one count but fewer than ten. This chain connects TRBV28 to TRBJ2-7; a possible D gene is TRBD2 (6 bases). CDR1 is MDHEN and CDR2 is SYDVKM in the germline V gene. V gave up 8 bases and J gave up 0 bases, with 14 bases separating them. The CDR3 extends over 14 amino acids. The CDR3 DNA is TGTGCCAGCTTAGAAGCCGGGAGCTCCTACGAGCAGTACTTC. It encodes CASLEAGSSYEQYF.

The chain links TRBV19 to TRBJ2-4, with 8 bases that match TRBD2. The CDR3 extends over 16 amino acids. CDR1 and CDR2 (germline): LNHDA, SQIVND (reference sequence). V shed 5 bases, J shed 0 bases, and the junction held 6 bases outside the gene matches. The CDR3 loop reads CASSFSSGLAKNIQYF. The CDR3 DNA reads TGTGCCAGTAGTTTTTCTAGCGGGCTAGCCAAAAACATTCAGTACTTC.

The rearrangement joins TRBV25-1 to TRBJ2-3; D uncertain. The CDR3 spans 14 residues. Trimming removed 4 bases from V and 3 bases from J, with 11 bases in between. In germline, CDR1 is MGHDK, CDR2 SYGVNS. The CDR3 region is CASSVRASTDTQYF. DNA for the CDR3: TGTGCCAGCAGTGTCCGCGCATCGACAGATACGCAGTATTTT.

The chain carries TRBV5-6 and TRBJ2-7; the match to TRBD1 covers 8 bases. Per the germline V gene, CDR1 is SGHDT and CDR2 is YYEEEE. The CDR3 loop spans 14 amino acids. The junction had 9 bases not matched to a gene; V was cut back by 6 bases and J by 4 bases. This CDR3 reads CASTRTGQLYEQYF. The CDR3 bases are TGTGCCAGCACCCGGACAGGGCAGCTTTACGAGCAGTACTTC.